Listed below are T cell receptor beta chains from one sample, sequenced in a study of control samples from healthy donors and cancer patients. Using immunoSEQ multiplex PCR, the repertoire was profiled, and TCRdb retains in-frame clones only, with some absent. Seen in this sample are 150,000 to 200,000 clones; the ten most common clones hold roughly 2.2%. The sample taken for sequencing was blood. All receptors come from a woman aged 25-40 years in good health. CDR3s include the opening cysteine and the closing phenylalanine or tryptophan. The order of the fields is J gene, D gene, V gene, CDR3 DNA, CDR3 protein. D genes are given only for firm matches.

>TRBJ1-6|-|TRBV7-2
TGTGCCAGCAGCCCCGGCGACCGGATTTCTAATTCACCCCTCCACTTT
CASSPGDRISNSPLHF
>TRBJ1-5|-|TRBV6-5
TGTGCCAGCAGGGACAATCAGCCCCAGCATTTT
CASRDNQPQHF
>TRBJ2-5|TRBD2|TRBV5-1
TGCGCCAGCAGCCTGGAGCGGGGGGCACGGACCCAGTACTTC
CASSLERGARTQYF
>TRBJ1-1|-|TRBV6-5
TGTGCCAGCAGTTACGACGACAGGACCATGAACACTGAAGCTTTCTTT
CASSYDDRTMNTEAFF
>TRBJ1-1|-|TRBV19
TGTGCCAGTAGTGCCCACAGGGAACTGAACACTGAAGCTTTCTTT
CASSAHRELNTEAFF
>TRBJ2-5|-|TRBV2
TGTGCCAGCAGTGAAGAAGAGACCCAGTACTTC
CASSEEETQYF
>TRBJ1-6|TRBD1|TRBV5-6
TGTGCCAGCAGCTTGAGGCCAGGGGGTGGGGCACCCCTCCACTTT
CASSLRPGGGAPLHF
>TRBJ1-2|-|TRBV28
TGTGCCAGCAGTTTAATTCCGGGCAGCGACTATGGCTACACCTTC
CASSLIPGSDYGYTF
>TRBJ2-3|-|TRBV3-1/TRBV3-2
TGTGCCAGCAGCCAAGAAGATGGGGGGCCCACAGATACGCAGTATTTT
CASSQEDGGPTDTQYF
>TRBJ1-3|-|TRBV11-3
TGTGCCAGCAGCTCGGGACGGGGAAACACCATATATTTT
CASSSGRGNTIYF
>TRBJ2-2|-|TRBV29-1
TGCAGCGTTAAATCTTTTAGTCCCGGGATCCTATGGACCGGGGAGCTGTTTTTT
CSVKSFSPGILWTGELFF
>TRBJ1-1|-|TRBV6-2/TRBV6-3
TGTGCCAGCAGTTACGATCCAGTGGGGACTGAAGCTTTCTTT
CASSYDPVGTEAFF
>TRBJ1-6|-|TRBV28
TGTGCCAGCAGTCCAAAACCGGGACATTATAATTCACCCCTCCACTTT
CASSPKPGHYNSPLHF
>TRBJ1-5|-|TRBV3-1/TRBV3-2
TGTGCCAGCAGCCAAGATTTAATGGGGGGCAAGCATTTT
CASSQDLMGGKHF
>TRBJ2-2|TRBD1|TRBV4-1
TGCGCCAGCAGCTCGACCGGGACAGCGAACACCGGGGAGCTGTTTTTT
CASSSTGTANTGELFF
>TRBJ2-7|-|TRBV24-1
TGTGCCACCAGTTGGCGAGGCCACGAGCAGTACTTC
CATSWRGHEQYF
>TRBJ2-1|TRBD1|TRBV7-6
TGTGCCAGCAGCCCCCGGGCAGGGGGCTCCTACAATGAGCAGTTCTTC
CASSPRAGGSYNEQFF
>TRBJ1-6|-|TRBV5-4
TGTGCCAGCAGCCCCGAAGGGGCGAGCTCCTATAATTCACCCCTCCACTTT
CASSPEGASSYNSPLHF
>TRBJ1-1|-|TRBV19
TGTGCCAGTAGTGAATCTCGAGACACTGAAGCTTTCTTT
CASSESRDTEAFF
>TRBJ1-1|TRBD1|TRBV24-1
TGTGCCACCAGTGATTCGTCCTCGACAGGGTTAGCTTTCTTT
CATSDSSSTGLAFF
>TRBJ1-2|-|TRBV5-1
TGCGCCAGCAGCTCACCCTCGAGGAGGGGGTTCTTTGGCTACACCTTC
CASSSPSRRGFFGYTF
>TRBJ1-4|TRBD1|TRBV12-3/TRBV12-4
TGTGCCAGCAGGGGACAGGCCGAAAAACTGTTTTTT
CASRGQAEKLFF
>TRBJ1-2|TRBD1|TRBV23-1
TGCGCCAGTGACAGGGCGCTTGGCTACACCTTC
CASDRALGYTF
>TRBJ1-2|-|TRBV11-2
TGTGCCAGCAGCCAAAACCAGCGGGGGATCTATGGCTACACCTTC
CASSQNQRGIYGYTF
>TRBJ1-5|-|TRBV12-3/TRBV12-4
TGTGCCAGCAGTTTAGGAACTACGGAGCCCCAGCATTTT
CASSLGTTEPQHF
>TRBJ1-6|TRBD1|TRBV7-9
TGTGCCAGCTCAGGACAGGGGCGGTCACCCCTCCACTTT
CASSGQGRSPLHF
>TRBJ1-2|-|TRBV7-2
TGTGCCAGCAGCCCGCCCGGGGCGGTTGGTGGCTACACCTTC
CASSPPGAVGGYTF
>TRBJ2-7|-|TRBV5-6
TGTGCCAGCAGCTTGAGAGGGGCCTCCTACGAGCAGTACTTC
CASSLRGASYEQYF
>TRBJ1-2|-|TRBV18
TGTGCCAGCTCACCTCTGGGGGCGCATGGCTACACCTTC
CASSPLGAHGYTF
>TRBJ1-6|-|TRBV28
TGTGCCAGCGGCGTGCGTGGCTCACCCCTCCACTTT
CASGVRGSPLHF
>TRBJ2-2|TRBD1|TRBV4-3
TGCGCCAGCAGCCAAGTTCAGGGACAGGGGGTCACCGGGGAGCTGTTTTTT
CASSQVQGQGVTGELFF
>TRBJ1-5|-|TRBV12-3/TRBV12-4
TGTGCCAGCACCCCTGGTGTTGGGCAGCCCCAGCATTTT
CASTPGVGQPQHF
>TRBJ1-3|-|TRBV7-9
TGTGCCAGCAGCTTACTAGGGAGGTCGGGAAACACCATATATTTT
CASSLLGRSGNTIYF
>TRBJ2-2|TRBD1|TRBV7-6
TGTGCCAGCAGCTCCCGGGACAGTGTCTTGAACACCGGGGAGCTGTTTTTT
CASSSRDSVLNTGELFF
>TRBJ2-5|-|TRBV28
TGTGCCACCGGTCGAGAGACCCAGTACTTC
CATGRETQYF
>TRBJ2-7|TRBD1|TRBV9
TGTGCCAGCAGCGTAGGAGGGGGCGCTTCCGAGCAGTACTTC
CASSVGGGASEQYF
>TRBJ2-5|-|TRBV27
TGTGCCAGCAGTTTATGGGGGTTGGAGGAGACCCAGTACTTC
CASSLWGLEETQYF
>TRBJ1-4|-|TRBV2
TGTGCCAGCAGTGGACAGGCATTACACGAAAAACTGTTTTTT
CASSGQALHEKLFF
>TRBJ1-5|TRBD1|TRBV6-6
TGTGCCAGCAGACGTGGATCCGGGACAGGGGAACAGCCCCAGCATTTT
CASRRGSGTGEQPQHF
>TRBJ2-5|-|TRBV5-1
TGCGCCAGCAGTCGGGGCCAGGCACAAGAGACCCAGTACTTC
CASSRGQAQETQYF
>TRBJ1-1|-|TRBV3-1/TRBV3-2
TGTGCCAGCAGTCTACTGAACACTGAAGCTTTCTTT
CASSLLNTEAFF
>TRBJ1-3|-|TRBV7-8
TGTGCCAGCATCTGGACAGCCTTAGCTGGAAACACCATATATTTT
CASIWTALAGNTIYF
>TRBJ2-7|-|TRBV6-6
TGTGCCAGCTCGAGACTAACAGGGCTCGACGAGCAGTACTTC
CASSRLTGLDEQYF
>TRBJ1-6|TRBD1|TRBV23-1
TGCGCCAGCAGTCAATATCCGGACAGGAATTCACCCCTCCACTTT
CASSQYPDRNSPLHF
>TRBJ2-7|TRBD2|TRBV5-1
TGCGCCAGCAGCAATGGACTAGCGGGGGCGAGCTCCTACGAGCAGTACTTC
CASSNGLAGASSYEQYF
>TRBJ2-1|TRBD1|TRBV28
TGTGCCAGCAGTTTAAGGAGACAGGGACGTGAGCAGTTCTTC
CASSLRRQGREQFF
>TRBJ1-1|-|TRBV19
TGTGCCAGTAGTGACACTGAAGCTTTCTTT
CASSDTEAFF
>TRBJ1-4|-|TRBV10-3
TGTGCCATCAGTGAGTCCACAGGGAAGGGAAAACTGTTTTTT
CAISESTGKGKLFF
>TRBJ1-2|-|TRBV6-5
TGTGCCAGCAGTTACTCCCAGCGGGACTATGGCTACACCTTC
CASSYSQRDYGYTF
>TRBJ2-7|-|TRBV2
TGTGCCAGCAGTCAAACCATTGACCAGATATACGAGCAGTACTTC
CASSQTIDQIYEQYF
>TRBJ1-5|-|TRBV21-1
TGTGCCAGCAGCAGGGGGGGCATTAGCAATCAGCCCCAGCATTTT
CASSRGGISNQPQHF